Given below is one TCR beta chain in context. No antigen is known for it. The entry originates in a study of graft-versus-host responses after intestinal transplantation. Whole-study context: Recipients got multivisceral, liver-intestinal, or isolated intestinal transplants.

The table came from immunoSEQ multiplex PCR; TCRdb's copy has only in-frame clones and leaves some out. In the table there are about 97,000 clones, roughly 90% of which are singletons. Study-wide results and limits: Patients with graft-donor T cell macrochimerism had high graft-versus-host to host-versus-graft clonal ratios in allografts. Recipient-marrow GvH clones were detected, some having first appeared in ileum or blood.

The sequence came from a human patient who received an intestinal transplant, so some T cells may come from the graft donor. The sequences come from PBMCs, collected 450 to 480 days after intestinal transplant.

CDR3 DNA: TGTGCCAGCAGTGAAACCCGGGTTTATTACGAGCAGTACTTC. Amino acid sequence: CASSETRVYYEQYF. The V and J genes are TRBV6-1 and TRBJ2-5; D is undetermined. The J call may not be correct, given that the DNA end is closer to TRBJ2-7. Per the germline V gene, CDR1 is MNHNS and CDR2 is SASEGT. CDR3 size: 14 residues.